Below, one T cell receptor beta chain is given with its context. With V trimmed by 0 bases and J by 2 bases, 5 bases remained unmatched. Germline loops: CDR1 SGHNT, CDR2 YYREEE (reference sequence). The CDR3 is 17 amino acids. These data originate in a study of blood T cell repertoires in COVID-19. The method was immunoSEQ multiplex PCR; TCRdb's version includes in-frame clones alone and lacks a portion of them. The table records approximately 260,000 clones, nearly 90% of them present only once. The sample taken for sequencing was peripheral blood. V and J are TRBV5-4 and TRBJ2-3; 11 bases line up with TRBD2. This TCR was sampled from a woman aged 40 to 50 who had recovered from COVID-19. The CDR3 here is CASSLGSSGGITDTQYF. CDR3 DNA: TGTGCCAGCAGCTTGGGATCTAGCGGGGGGATCACAGATACGCAGTATTTT.